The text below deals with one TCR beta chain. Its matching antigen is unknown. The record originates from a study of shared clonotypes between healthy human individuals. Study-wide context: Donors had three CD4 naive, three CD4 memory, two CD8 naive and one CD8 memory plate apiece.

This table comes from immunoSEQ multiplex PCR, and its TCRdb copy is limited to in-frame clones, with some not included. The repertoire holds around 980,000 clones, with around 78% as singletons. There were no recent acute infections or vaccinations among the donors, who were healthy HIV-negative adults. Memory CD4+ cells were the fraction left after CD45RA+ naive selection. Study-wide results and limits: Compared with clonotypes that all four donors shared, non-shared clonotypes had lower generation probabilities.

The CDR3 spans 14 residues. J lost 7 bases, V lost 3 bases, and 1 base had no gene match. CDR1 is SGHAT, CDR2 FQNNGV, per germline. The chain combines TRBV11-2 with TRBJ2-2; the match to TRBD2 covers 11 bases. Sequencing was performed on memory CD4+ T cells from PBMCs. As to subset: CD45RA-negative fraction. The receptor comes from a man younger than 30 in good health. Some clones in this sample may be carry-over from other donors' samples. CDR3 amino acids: CASSLGLADGELFF. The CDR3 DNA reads TGTGCCAGCAGCTTGGGACTAGCGGACGGGGAGCTGTTTTTT. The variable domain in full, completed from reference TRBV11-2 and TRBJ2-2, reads EAGVAQSPRYKIIEKRQSVAFWCNPISGHATLYWYQQILGQGPKLLIQFQNNGVVDDSQLPKDRFSAERLKGVDSTLKIQPAKLEDSAVYLCASSLGLADGELFFGEGSRLTVL.